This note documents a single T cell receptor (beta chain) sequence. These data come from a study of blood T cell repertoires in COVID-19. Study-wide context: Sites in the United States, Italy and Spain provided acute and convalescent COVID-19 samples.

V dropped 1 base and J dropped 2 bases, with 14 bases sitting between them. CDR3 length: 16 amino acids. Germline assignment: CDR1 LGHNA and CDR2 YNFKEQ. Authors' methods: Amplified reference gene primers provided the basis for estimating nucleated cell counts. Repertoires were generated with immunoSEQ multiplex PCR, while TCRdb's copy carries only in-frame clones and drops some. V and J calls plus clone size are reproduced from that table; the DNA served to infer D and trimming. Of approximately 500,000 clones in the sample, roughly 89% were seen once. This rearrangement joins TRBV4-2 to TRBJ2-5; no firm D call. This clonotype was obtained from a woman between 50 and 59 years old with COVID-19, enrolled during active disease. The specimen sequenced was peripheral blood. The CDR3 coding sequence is TGTGCCAGCAGCCAAGTCTACGCGGAAGGACAAGAGACCCAGTACTTC. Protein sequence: CASSQVYAEGQETQYF.